This entry lists 12 T cell receptor beta chains sequenced from one sample in a study of blood T cell repertoires in COVID-19. Only in-frame clones appear in the TCRdb table, and some are missing; sequencing was by immunoSEQ multiplex PCR. The sample lists approximately 210,000 clones; approximately 85% were seen once. The sequenced material came from peripheral blood. The receptors here all came from a woman between 50 and 59 years old with active or convalescent COVID-19.

The chain carries TRBV28 and TRBJ1-2; no definite D call. Trimming left V 2 bases short and J 8 bases short, with 9 bases between. The CDR3 runs 12 residues. Germline V lookup: CDR1 MDHEN, CDR2 SYDVKM. The CDR3 is CASSLILNGYTF. CDR3 nucleotides: TGTGCCAGCAGTTTAATCCTAAACGGCTACACCTTC.

V and J are TRBV12-3 or TRBV12-4 and TRBJ1-2, with 9 bases that match TRBD1. There are 13 residues in the CDR3. With V trimmed by 3 bases and J by 4 bases, 0 bases remained unmatched. The CDR3 loop reads CASSLDRGYGYTF. The CDR3 DNA is TGTGCCAGCAGTTTGGACAGGGGCTATGGCTACACCTTC.

The V call is TRBV25-1, the J call TRBJ1-2; 7 nucleotides line up with TRBD1. The CDR3 is 14 amino acids. V dropped 4 bases and J dropped 7; count of bases not matched to a gene: 9. CDR1 is MGHDK and CDR2 is SYGVNS in the germline V gene. CDR3 sequence: CASSGQGGAFGYTF. For the CDR3, the DNA is TGTGCCAGCAGTGGCCAGGGGGGAGCGTTTGGCTACACCTTC.

This chain joins TRBV7-3 and TRBJ2-1; possible D gene TRBD1, 6 bases. Trimming cost V 5 bases and J 5 bases, with 19 bases left between them. CDR3 size: 16 residues. The germline V gene has CDR1 SGHTA and CDR2 FQGTGA. The CDR3 is CASSLEDRSLDNEQFF. CDR3 nucleotide sequence: TGTGCCAGCAGCCTCGAAGACAGGTCTCTGGACAATGAGCAGTTCTTC.

CDR3 sequence: CASSTPREGGGNEQFF. Here the CDR3 DNA reads TGTGCCAGCAGTACCCCCCGGGAGGGCGGGGGTAATGAGCAGTTCTTC. The chain couples TRBV9 to TRBJ2-1; TRBD2 matches 8 bases. Germline-derived CDR1 and CDR2 are SGDLS and YYNGEE. The CDR3 loop spans 16 amino acids. The trim removed 5 bases at V and 7 bases at J, leaving 14 bases unmatched.

This clone was recorded once. The CDR3 bases are TGTGCCAGCAATACAGGGCTGGGTGATGATACGCAGTATTTT. Protein sequence: CASNTGLGDDTQYF. This rearrangement joins TRBV2 to TRBJ2-3; maybe TRBD1 (6 bases). Germline lookup yields CDR1 SNHLY and CDR2 FYNNEI. Trimming left V 7 bases short and J 6 bases short, with 17 bases between. This CDR3 is 14 amino acids long.

This clone was recorded a few times. The chain couples TRBV9 to TRBJ1-2; D may be TRBD1 (6 bases). This CDR3 region has 14 residues. The germline V and J ends were trimmed by 0 bases and 3 bases, with 9 bases remaining between them. The germline CDR1 and CDR2 sequences are SGDLS and YYNGEE. DNA of the CDR3: TGTGCCAGCAGCGTAGGTCCAGGGGACTATGGCTACACCTTC. It specifies CASSVGPGDYGYTF.

V and J are TRBV3-1 (or the pseudogene TRBV3-2) and TRBJ1-2; perhaps TRBD1 as D (6 bases). From germline, CDR1 is LGHDT and CDR2 YNNKEL (reference sequence). Deletions cut 3 bases from V and 4 bases from J, with 18 bases between. The CDR3 runs to 16 residues. The CDR3 is CASSQRTDKSGYGYTF. CDR3 nucleotides: TGTGCCAGCAGCCAGAGGACAGACAAATCCGGCTATGGCTACACCTTC.

The rearrangement uses TRBV7-9 and TRBJ2-2; 8 nucleotides align to TRBD1. This CDR3 region has 15 residues. V lost 5 bases to trimming and J lost 5 bases; unmatched junction nucleotides: 7. CDR1 is SEHNR and CDR2 is FQNEAQ in the germline V gene (reference sequence). CDR3 amino acids: CASSLRDRGTGELFF. CDR3 in DNA: TGTGCCAGCAGCCTTCGCGACAGGGGTACCGGGGAGCTGTTTTTT.

The chain carries TRBV7-6 and TRBJ2-3, with a weak D call TRBD2 (6 bases). Per germline, CDR1 SGHVS and CDR2 FNYEAQ. The CDR3 loop spans 16 amino acids. The V end was cut by 4 bases, the J end by 0 bases, with 14 bases between. CDR3 region: CASSSLGRSSTDTQYF. CDR3 DNA sequence: TGTGCCAGCAGCTCCCTAGGGAGGTCTAGCACAGATACGCAGTATTTT.

A remark on this clone: The junction departs from germline at one end; a sequencing error may be responsible. The chain joins TRBV4-1 to TRBJ1-5; TRBD1 matches at 9 bases. Germline assignment: CDR1 MGHRA and CDR2 YSYEKL. The CDR3 contains 17 residues. The CDR3 reads CANSQAPQGADNQPQHF. DNA of the CDR3: TGCGCCAACAGCCAGGCCCCACAGGGGGCCGACAATCAGCCCCAGCATTTT.

The chain joins TRBV19 to TRBJ2-7; possible D gene TRBD1, 6 bases. The CDR3 sequence is 18 residues long. The V end lost 3 bases, the J end lost 0 bases, and 21 bases lay between the germline ends. Per the germline V gene, CDR1 is LNHDA and CDR2 is SQIVND (reference sequence). The CDR3 loop reads CASSIFVSNRDGSYEQYF. CDR3 DNA: TGTGCCAGTAGTATTTTCGTTTCTAACAGGGATGGCTCCTACGAGCAGTACTTC.